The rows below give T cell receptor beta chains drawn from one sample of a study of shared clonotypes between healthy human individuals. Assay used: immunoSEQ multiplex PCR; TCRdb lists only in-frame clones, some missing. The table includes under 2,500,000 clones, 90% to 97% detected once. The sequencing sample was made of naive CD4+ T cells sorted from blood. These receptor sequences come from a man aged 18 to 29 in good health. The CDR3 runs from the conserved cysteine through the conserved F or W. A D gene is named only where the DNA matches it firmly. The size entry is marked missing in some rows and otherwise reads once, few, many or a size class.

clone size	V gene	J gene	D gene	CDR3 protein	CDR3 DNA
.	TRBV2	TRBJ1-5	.	CASSVQGPNQPQHF	TGTGCCAGCAGTGTACAGGGTCCAAATCAGCCCCAGCATTTT
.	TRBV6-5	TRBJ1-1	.	CASSYRQEGGYEAFF	TGTGCCAGCAGTTACCGACAGGAGGGGGGGTATGAAGCTTTCTTT
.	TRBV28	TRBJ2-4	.	CASSLPRALAKNIQYF	TGTGCCAGCAGTTTACCGAGGGCTTTAGCCAAAAACATTCAGTACTTC
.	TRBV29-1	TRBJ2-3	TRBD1	CSAGTGFLGTDTQYF	TGCAGCGCCGGGACAGGGTTTTTAGGCACAGATACGCAGTATTTT
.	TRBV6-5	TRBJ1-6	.	CASSYQKGGSPLHF	TGTGCCAGCAGTTACCAGAAGGGGGGTTCACCCCTCCACTTT
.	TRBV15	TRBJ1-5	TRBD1	CATSRGQEVNQPQHF	TGTGCCACCAGCAGGGGACAGGAGGTCAATCAGCCCCAGCATTTT
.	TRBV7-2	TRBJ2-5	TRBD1	CASSFSGGQETQYF	TGTGCCAGCAGCTTCTCAGGGGGACAAGAGACCCAGTACTTC
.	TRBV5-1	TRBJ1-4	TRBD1	CASSSRPTETGTDEKLFF	TGCGCCAGCAGCTCGAGACCAACCGAAACCGGGACAGATGAAAAACTGTTTTTT
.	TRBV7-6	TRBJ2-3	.	CASSLGGWGTDTQYF	TGTGCCAGCAGCTTGGGAGGCTGGGGCACAGATACGCAGTATTTT
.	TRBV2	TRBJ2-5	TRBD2	CASNRAGEETQYF	TGTGCCAGCAACCGAGCGGGGGAAGAGACCCAGTACTTC
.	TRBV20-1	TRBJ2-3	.	CSARNTDTQYF	TGCAGTGCTCGGAACACAGATACGCAGTATTTT
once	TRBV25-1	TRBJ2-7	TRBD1	CASSESGQGRYEQYF	TGTGCCAGCAGTGAATCTGGACAGGGGCGCTACGAGCAGTACTTC
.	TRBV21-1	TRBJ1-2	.	CASSTPKTGMFIGYTF	TGTGCCAGCAGCACCCCTAAGACAGGGATGTTCATTGGCTACACCTTC
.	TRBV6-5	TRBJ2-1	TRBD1	CASSYDRGPYNEQFF	TGTGCCAGCAGTTACGACAGGGGTCCCTACAATGAGCAGTTCTTC
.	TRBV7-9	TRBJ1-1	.	CASSLGMSNTEAFF	TGTGCCAGCAGCCTGGGGATGAGTAACACTGAAGCTTTCTTT
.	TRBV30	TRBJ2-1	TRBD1	CAWRGTGKAIYGEQFF	TGTGCCTGGAGGGGGACAGGGAAGGCGATATACGGTGAGCAGTTCTTC
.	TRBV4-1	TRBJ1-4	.	CASSQEGGPNEKLFF	TGCGCCAGCAGCCAAGAAGGCGGCCCGAATGAAAAACTGTTTTTT
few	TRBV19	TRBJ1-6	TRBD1	CASSFETGDNSPLHF	TGTGCCAGTAGTTTCGAGACAGGGGATAATTCACCCCTCCACTTT
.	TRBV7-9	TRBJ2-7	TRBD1	CASSLGQTSPYEQYF	TGTGCCAGCAGCTTGGGACAGACATCTCCCTACGAGCAGTACTTC
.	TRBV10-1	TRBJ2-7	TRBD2	CASARRGGRALYEQYF	TGCGCCAGCGCCCGAAGGGGCGGGAGGGCCCTTTACGAGCAGTACTTC
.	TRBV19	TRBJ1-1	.	CASRSGENTEAFF	TGTGCCAGTAGGAGTGGGGAAAACACTGAAGCTTTCTTT
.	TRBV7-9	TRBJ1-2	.	CASSLGGNNYGYTF	TGTGCCAGCAGCTTAGGGGGGAACAACTATGGCTACACCTTC
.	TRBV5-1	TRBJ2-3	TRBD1	CASRFVGQGVTDTQYF	TGCGCCAGCAGGTTCGTTGGACAGGGGGTTACAGATACGCAGTATTTT
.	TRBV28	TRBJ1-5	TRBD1	CASSSRTGLGNQPQHF	TGTGCCAGCAGTTCGCGGACAGGCCTAGGAAATCAGCCCCAGCATTTT
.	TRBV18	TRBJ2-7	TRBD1	CASSSGQSYEQYF	TGTGCCAGCTCATCGGGACAGTCCTACGAGCAGTACTTC
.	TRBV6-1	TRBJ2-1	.	CASSEAGNEQFF	TGTGCCAGCAGTGAAGCGGGGAATGAGCAGTTCTTC
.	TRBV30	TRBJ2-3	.	CAWTPGTDTQYF	TGTGCCTGGACACCGGGGACAGATACGCAGTATTTT
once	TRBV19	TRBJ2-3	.	CASSISNTQYF	TGTGCCAGTAGTATTTCAAATACGCAGTATTTT
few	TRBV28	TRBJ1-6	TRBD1	CASSGTGGSYNSPLHF	TGTGCCAGCAGTGGCACAGGGGGCTCCTATAATTCACCCCTCCACTTT
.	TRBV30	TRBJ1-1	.	CAWTLQSNTEAFF	TGTGCCTGGACCCTACAGAGTAACACTGAAGCTTTCTTT
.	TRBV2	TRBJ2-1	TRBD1	CASKEDRGSYNEQFF	TGTGCCAGCAAAGAGGACAGGGGTTCCTACAATGAGCAGTTCTTC
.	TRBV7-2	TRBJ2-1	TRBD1	CASSSPDRGSYNEQFF	TGTGCCAGCAGCTCACCTGACAGGGGTTCCTACAATGAGCAGTTCTTC
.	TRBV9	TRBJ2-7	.	CASSVAQGSYEQYF	TGTGCCAGCAGCGTAGCTCAAGGCTCCTACGAGCAGTACTTC
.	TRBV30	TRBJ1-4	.	CAWSVEFSSGWLRGLATNEKLFF	TGTGCCTGGAGTGTTGAATTCTCGTCAGGATGGCTAAGGGGCTTGGCAACTAATGAAAAACTGTTTTTT
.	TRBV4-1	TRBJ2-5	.	CASSPSLARGETQYF	TGCGCCAGCAGCCCATCTCTAGCGCGCGGAGAGACCCAGTACTTC
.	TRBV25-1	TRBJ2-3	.	CASSGPAASTDTQYF	TGTGCCAGCAGTGGCCCCGCCGCTAGCACAGATACGCAGTATTTT
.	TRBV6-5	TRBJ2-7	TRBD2	CASSYSGLGGYEQYF	TGTGCCAGCAGTTACTCGGGACTAGGGGGTTACGAGCAGTACTTC
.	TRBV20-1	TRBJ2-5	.	CSASLETQYF	TGCAGTGCTAGCCTGGAGACCCAGTACTTC
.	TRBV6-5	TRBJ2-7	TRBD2	CASSSLAGGAYEQYF	TGTGCCAGCAGTTCTCTCGCGGGGGGAGCCTACGAGCAGTACTTC
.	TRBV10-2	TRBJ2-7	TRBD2	CASSENGGSYEQYF	TGCGCCAGCAGTGAGAACGGGGGGAGCTACGAGCAGTACTTC
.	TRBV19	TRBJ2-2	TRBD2	CASSIPQREIGGELFF	TGTGCCAGTAGTATCCCCCAGCGGGAGATCGGCGGGGAGCTGTTTTTT
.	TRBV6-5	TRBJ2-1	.	CASSGSSYNEQFF	TGTGCCAGCAGTGGTAGCTCCTACAATGAGCAGTTCTTC
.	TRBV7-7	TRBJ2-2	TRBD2	CASSPSPLAGGGGELFF	TGTGCTAGCAGCCCCAGTCCGCTAGCGGGAGGAGGCGGGGAGCTGTTTTTT
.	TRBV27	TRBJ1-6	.	CASSLTTSHGSPLHF	TGTGCCAGCAGTTTAACTACAAGTCACGGTTCACCCCTCCACTTT
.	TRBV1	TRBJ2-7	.	CTSSPTRGMVEQYF	TGCACCAGCAGCCCAACCCGGGGTATGGTCGAGCAGTACTTC
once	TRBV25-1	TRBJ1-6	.	CASSELGTGSNSPLHF	TGTGCCAGCAGTGAACTGGGTACAGGGTCGAATTCACCCCTCCACTTT
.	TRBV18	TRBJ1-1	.	CASSPNREIGLNTEAFF	TGTGCCAGCTCCCCTAATAGGGAAATTGGGTTGAACACTGAAGCTTTCTTT
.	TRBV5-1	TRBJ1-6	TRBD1	CASSLGQGTHNSPLHF	TGCGCCAGCAGCTTGGGACAGGGGACCCATAATTCACCCCTCCACTTT
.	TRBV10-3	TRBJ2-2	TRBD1	CASVQGVNTGELFF	TGTGCCTCCGTGCAGGGGGTTAACACCGGGGAGCTGTTTTTT
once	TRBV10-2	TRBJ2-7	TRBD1	CASRSGTGPYEQYF	TGCGCCAGCAGATCCGGGACAGGGCCGTACGAGCAGTACTTC
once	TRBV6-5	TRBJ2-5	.	CASSYSLGSGETQYF	TGTGCCAGCAGTTACTCATTAGGCTCTGGGGAGACCCAGTACTTC
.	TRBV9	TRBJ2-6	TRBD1	CASSASAGTGGPGANVLTF	TGTGCCAGCAGCGCGAGTGCCGGGACAGGGGGACCTGGGGCCAACGTCCTGACTTTC
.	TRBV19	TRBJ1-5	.	CASSMVVRSPQHF	TGTGCCAGTAGTATGGTCGTACGGAGCCCCCAGCATTTT
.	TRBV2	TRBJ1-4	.	CASKAAEEKLFF	TGTGCCAGCAAAGCAGCGGAGGAAAAACTGTTTTTT
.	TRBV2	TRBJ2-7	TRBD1	CASSGQGAWNEQYF	TGTGCCAGCAGTGGACAGGGGGCATGGAACGAGCAGTACTTC